This T cell receptor beta chain appears in the sequencing data of a study of T cell responses to AZD1222 COVID-19 vaccine. Sequencing used immunoSEQ multiplex PCR; TCRdb keeps in-frame clones, though not all of them. Of 75,000 to 95,000 clones listed, around 84% are singletons. Trimming at V came to 4 bases and at J to 6 bases, leaving 11 bases not matched to a gene. There are 15 residues in the CDR3. Germline CDR1 reads ENHRY; CDR2 reads SYGVKD. Points from the study as a whole: There were repertoire samples only from the period after the peak T cell response.

Turning to this clone: As yet, its antigen is unknown.

This sequence originates from an adult who received the AZD1222 COVID-19 vaccine. The chain joins TRBV10-3 to TRBJ2-7; 8 bases agree with TRBD2. The sequencing here drew on peripheral blood, taken 28 days after the second AZD1222 dose. The CDR3 DNA sequence: TGTGCCATCAGTGGTTTGGGTTTGGCGGGAGGCGAGCAGTACTTC. Its translation: CAISGLGLAGGEQYF.